This TCR beta chain was profiled in a study of blood T cell repertoires in COVID-19 (dated by TCRdb to 2020 to 2021). For context, the study as a whole: The collaborator samples originated in the United States, Italy and Spain and spanned the acute and convalescent phases of COVID-19. The prospective study material was composed of cDNA or gDNA derived from T cells, B-cell-depleted T cells, or PBMCs. Deeply sampled blood TCRbeta repertoires from subjects exposed to, actively infected with, or recovered from COVID-19 were included in the dataset. A freely available public database, intended as a resource for researchers studying the immune response to SARS-CoV-2, is where the repertoires were released. The samples were drawn from the first 160 participants of the ongoing ImmuneRACE study and from some 1,300 subjects provided by 6 global collaborators. The sample metadata nearly always contained a de-identified subject ID, COVID-19 status, age in years and sex. HLA class I and class II types, where available, came from metadata supplied by the sample provider rather than from assay-based typing.

What the study reported, not specific to this receptor: How much clinical and demographic metadata was included differed by source and by participant, and the metadata was provided uncurated.

From cysteine to phenylalanine, the CDR3 is 13 amino acids long. This entry keeps only the CDR3 DNA: 39 bases, framed from base 1. The germline V gene (reference sequence) yields LNHDA for CDR1 and SQIVND for CDR2. Deletion took 3 bases off V and 3 bases off J, with a span of 7 bases between the germline ends. TCRbeta CDR3 regions were amplified from genomic DNA by means of the immunoSEQ Assay, a bias-controlled multiplex PCR. Per the source publication's procedure: The number of nucleated cells in each sample was estimated by amplification of reference gene primers within the assay. To quantify the absolute abundance of each unique TCRbeta CDR3 rearrangement, sequence reads were collapsed and filtered. For each sample, productive Simpson clonality was calculated as the square root of Simpson's diversity index across productive rearrangements. TCRdb retrieved this table from immuneACCESS and kept in-frame rearrangements only. Not all clones are present; in checked studies, unresolved V genes account for under half, and no reason is known for the remainder. That table supplies the V and J calls and clone size; D and trimming were determined from the DNA. A total of about 110,000 clones appear in this sample, roughly four fifths of them only once. The ten largest make up 15% of the sample.

As regards this clone: The antigen it binds to is not known. Base qualities are not at hand, and no much larger clone is one base apart.

Whole blood was collected in K2EDTA tubes by collaborating institutions according to the institutions' own protocols. Collaborator samples were shipped for TCRbeta analysis as frozen whole blood, isolated PBMCs, or DNA extracted from either sample type. Sequences were obtained from peripheral blood. The source is a woman of 80 years or more with acute or convalescent COVID-19. The sequence links TRBV19 to TRBJ2-3, and TRBD2 may be the D gene, going by 5 matching bases. The CDR3 region: CASSIRGTDTQYF. The sequenced DNA: TGTGCCAGTAGTATCCGGGGAACAGATACGCAGTATTTT.